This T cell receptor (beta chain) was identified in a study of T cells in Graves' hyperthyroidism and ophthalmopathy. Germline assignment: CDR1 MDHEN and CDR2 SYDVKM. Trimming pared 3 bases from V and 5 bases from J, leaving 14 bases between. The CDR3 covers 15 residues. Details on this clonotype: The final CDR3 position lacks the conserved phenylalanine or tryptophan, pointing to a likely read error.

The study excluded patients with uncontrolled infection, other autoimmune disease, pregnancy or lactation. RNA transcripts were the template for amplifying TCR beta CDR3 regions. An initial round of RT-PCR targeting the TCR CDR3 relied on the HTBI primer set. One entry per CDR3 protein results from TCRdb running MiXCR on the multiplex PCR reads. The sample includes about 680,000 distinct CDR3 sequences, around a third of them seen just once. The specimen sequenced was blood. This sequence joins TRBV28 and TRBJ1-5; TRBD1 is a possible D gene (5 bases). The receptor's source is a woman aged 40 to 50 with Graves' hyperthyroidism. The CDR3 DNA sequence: TGTGCCAGCAGTTTTGGGGGGGGTTCCGATCAGCCCCAGCATTTA. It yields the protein CASSFGGGSDQPQHL.